A selection of T cell receptor beta chains follows, all from one sample in a study of memory CD4+ T cells and cytomegalovirus serostatus. Data came from immunoSEQ multiplex PCR; TCRdb stores just in-frame clones and leaves some out. The repertoire holds about 41,000 clones, with about 82% as singletons. Material: memory CD4+ T cells from blood. The receptor set was obtained from an adult in good health and CMV-seronegative. Each CDR3 is given with its conserved first and last residue. D genes are given only for firm matches. A row's size may be missing; if present it is once, few, many or a size class.

J,D,V,size,DNA,CDR3
TRBJ2-2,-,TRBV7-9,once,TGTGCCAGCAGCCGGACGGGGGCCACCGGGGAGCTGTTTTTT,CASSRTGATGELFF
TRBJ2-2,-,TRBV21-1,-,TGTGCCAGCAGCGCCAAAAACGGACTCTTCACCGGGGAGCTGTTTTTT,CASSAKNGLFTGELFF
TRBJ2-5,-,TRBV9,-,TGTGCCAGCAGCCCCCGTCCCGGAGGGGAGACCCAGTACTTC,CASSPRPGGETQYF
TRBJ1-5,TRBD1,TRBV5-5,-,TGTGCCAGCAGCCCGACAGGGAGCCAGCCCCAGCATTTT,CASSPTGSQPQHF
TRBJ2-3,TRBD1,TRBV5-1,-,TGCGCCAGCAGCGCGGGACAGGGTGTAGCGCAAGATACGCAGTATTTT,CASSAGQGVAQDTQYF
TRBJ2-1,-,TRBV11-2,-,TGTGCCAGCAGCAAGCGAGCCTACAATGAGCAGTTCTTC,CASSKRAYNEQFF
TRBJ2-5,TRBD2,TRBV5-4,-,TGTGCCAGCAGCGCCCCACTAGCGGGAGGGTTAGAGACCCAGTACTTC,CASSAPLAGGLETQYF
TRBJ2-7,-,TRBV7-2,-,TGTGCCAGCAGCTTAGGGGGCGCGGGGAGGTCCTACGAGCAGTACTTC,CASSLGGAGRSYEQYF
TRBJ1-1,-,TRBV6-5,-,TGTGCCAGCAGTTACTCAGGAGCTATGAACACTGAAGCTTTCTTT,CASSYSGAMNTEAFF
TRBJ1-5,-,TRBV28,-,TGTGCCAGCAGTTTGTTGGGGATCGATCAGCCCCAGCATTTT,CASSLLGIDQPQHF
TRBJ2-3,TRBD2,TRBV5-4,-,TGTGCCAGCCGCCAGGAACTAGCGGTCACAGATACGCAGTATTTT,CASRQELAVTDTQYF
TRBJ2-1,-,TRBV4-2,-,TGTGCCAGCAGCCAAGGACCCCGGGAGCAGTACAATGAGCAGTTCTTC,CASSQGPREQYNEQFF
TRBJ2-5,-,TRBV4-3,-,TGCGCCAGCAGCCGTCAGTTACAAGAGACCCAGTACTTC,CASSRQLQETQYF
TRBJ1-3,-,TRBV7-2,-,TGTGCCAGCAGCTACGGGGTCAACTCTGGAAACACCATATATTTT,CASSYGVNSGNTIYF
TRBJ2-3,-,TRBV15,-,TGTGCCACCAGCAGAGATCGCGGGACCACAGATACGCAGTATTTT,CATSRDRGTTDTQYF
TRBJ2-1,-,TRBV14,-,TGTGCCAGCAGCCAGATTGGGGGGCAGCAGTTCTTC,CASSQIGGQQFF
TRBJ1-2,-,TRBV18,-,TGTGCCAGCTCACTGTACCCTGCCGGTTCCGATGGCTACACCTTC,CASSLYPAGSDGYTF
TRBJ1-5,-,TRBV6-5,-,TGTGCCAGCAGTTACGTCGTTGGTCAGCCCCAGCATTTT,CASSYVVGQPQHF
TRBJ1-2,-,TRBV15,-,TGTGCCACCAGCCCCCGCCCCGGAGGTGGCTACACCTTC,CATSPRPGGGYTF
TRBJ2-6,-,TRBV28,-,TGTGCCAGCTCTCGCCGGGGGATCTCTGGGGCCAACGTCCTGACTTTC,CASSRRGISGANVLTF
TRBJ2-2,-,TRBV5-1,once,TGCGCCAGCAGCTCCGGACAAATCACCGGGGAGCTGTTTTTT,CASSSGQITGELFF
TRBJ2-5,-,TRBV25-1,-,TGTGCCAGCAGTGAGGGGACCCTTGAGAGAGAGACCCAGTACTTC,CASSEGTLERETQYF
TRBJ1-3,-,TRBV7-9,-,TGTGCCAGCAGTCGAACCAGGGCCTACTCTGGAAACACCATATATTTT,CASSRTRAYSGNTIYF
TRBJ2-7,TRBD1,TRBV28,-,TGTGCCAGCAGTCTTACAGGGGACTACGAGCAGTACTTC,CASSLTGDYEQYF
TRBJ2-5,TRBD2,TRBV5-1,-,TGCGCCAGCAGCTTAACTCCTAGCGGGATGGGGACCCAGTACTTC,CASSLTPSGMGTQYF
TRBJ1-4,-,TRBV28,-,TGTGCCAGCAGTATGGGGGGCGAGGGGGAAAAACTGTTTTTT,CASSMGGEGEKLFF
TRBJ2-6,-,TRBV27,once,TGTGCCAGCAGCGGATCGCCTGGGGCCAACGTCCTGACTTTC,CASSGSPGANVLTF
TRBJ2-3,TRBD1,TRBV19,-,TGTGCCAGTAGTCCCACCCGGGACAGAAGCACAGATACGCAGTATTTT,CASSPTRDRSTDTQYF
TRBJ2-3,-,TRBV5-4,few,TGTGCCAGCAGCTTGGACGCCACAGATACGCAGTATTTT,CASSLDATDTQYF
TRBJ2-7,-,TRBV7-2,-,TGTGCCAGCAGCTTAGATGGGCGGAGGACCTACGAGCAGTACTTC,CASSLDGRRTYEQYF
TRBJ2-2,-,TRBV5-1,-,TGCGCCAGCAGAGTCGGGGGTCAAGACGGGGAGCTGTTTTTT,CASRVGGQDGELFF
TRBJ2-6,TRBD1,TRBV28,-,TGTGCCAGCAGTTTCGGCTTAGGGGGCCCTGGGGCCAACGTCCTGACTTTC,CASSFGLGGPGANVLTF
TRBJ1-5,-,TRBV5-1,-,TGCGCCAGCAGCTTGACCGGGGGGAGCAATCAGCCCCAGCATTTT,CASSLTGGSNQPQHF
TRBJ2-7,-,TRBV9,-,TGTGCCAGCAGCGTAGACGGGAGCTCCCACGAGCAGTACTTC,CASSVDGSSHEQYF
TRBJ2-2,TRBD2,TRBV19,-,TGTGCCAGTAGTATTCGACTAGCGGGAGGCACCGGGGAGCTGTTTTTT,CASSIRLAGGTGELFF
TRBJ2-7,-,TRBV29-1,-,TGCAGCGTTGCGGCCACCTCCTACGAGCAGTACTTC,CSVAATSYEQYF
TRBJ1-1,TRBD1,TRBV6-5,-,TGTGCCAGCAGCCGAGGACAGGGCACTGAAGCTTTCTTT,CASSRGQGTEAFF
TRBJ2-3,-,TRBV5-1,-,TGCGCCAGCAGCGGCCAGATCACAGATACGCAGTATTTT,CASSGQITDTQYF
TRBJ1-5,-,TRBV28,-,TGTGCCAGCAGTTTAGGACAGTTCAATCAGCCCCAGCATTTT,CASSLGQFNQPQHF
TRBJ2-3,TRBD1,TRBV7-2,-,TGTGCCAGCAGCCGCCTCGCTAGGGGGCTGGATACGCAGTATTTT,CASSRLARGLDTQYF
TRBJ2-5,-,TRBV5-1,-,TGCGCCAGCAGCTTGATCCCCGGGGAGACCCAGTACTTC,CASSLIPGETQYF
TRBJ1-2,-,TRBV28,-,TGTGCCAGCAGTCCTACCGGCCCTGTTAACTATGGCTACACCTTC,CASSPTGPVNYGYTF
TRBJ1-2,TRBD1,TRBV28,-,TGTGCCAGCAGCCGGGGACAGAACTATGGCTACACCTTC,CASSRGQNYGYTF
TRBJ1-3,-,TRBV19,-,TGTGCCAGCAGGGCGCTCGGAAACACCATATATTTT,CASRALGNTIYF
TRBJ2-5,-,TRBV5-1,-,TGCGCCAGCAGCCCACCGGGACTGCAGGAGAAGACCCAGTACTTC,CASSPPGLQEKTQYF
TRBJ2-7,-,TRBV5-6,-,TGTGCCAGCAGCTTGGGTGGGACACCCTACGAGCAGTACTTC,CASSLGGTPYEQYF
TRBJ2-5,-,TRBV5-1,-,TGCGCCAGCAGCTTGTACAGTCAAGAGACCCAGTACTTC,CASSLYSQETQYF
TRBJ2-1,TRBD2,TRBV4-2,medium-sized,TGTGCCAGCAGCCCGATATTAGCGGGAGGACCTGAGCAGTTCTTC,CASSPILAGGPEQFF
TRBJ2-1,-,TRBV4-3,-,TGCGCCAGCAGCCGAGGCACTACCGCCGCTGATGAGCAGTTCTTC,CASSRGTTAADEQFF
TRBJ2-5,-,TRBV30,-,TGTGCCTGGAGGGAGGGGGGGAAGGAGACCCAGTACTTC,CAWREGGKETQYF
TRBJ2-2,-,TRBV6-5,-,TGTGCCAGCAGTTACACCTTACCGAACACCGGGGAGCTGTTTTTT,CASSYTLPNTGELFF
TRBJ2-3,-,TRBV5-5,-,TGTGCCAGCAGCTTGAGACAGTACACAGATACGCAGTATTTT,CASSLRQYTDTQYF
TRBJ2-5,TRBD2,TRBV29-1,-,TGCAGCGTTGAACCCGCGGGGGGAGAGACCCAGTACTTC,CSVEPAGGETQYF
TRBJ1-4,-,TRBV19,once,TGTGCCAGTAGTATTGTGGGCAGTAATGAAAAACTGTTTTTT,CASSIVGSNEKLFF
TRBJ2-2,-,TRBV7-2,once,TGTGCCCGAGACCCCCGAGGCACCGGGGAGCTGTTTTTT,CARDPRGTGELFF
TRBJ2-2,TRBD1,TRBV9,-,TGTGCCAGCAGCCACGGGACAGAGCCCACCGGGGAGCTGTTTTTT,CASSHGTEPTGELFF
TRBJ2-3,-,TRBV11-3,-,TGTGCCAGCAGCTTAGACGGGGCTAGCACAGATACGCAGTATTTT,CASSLDGASTDTQYF
TRBJ1-5,TRBD1,TRBV6-5,-,TGTGCCAGCAGTAAGGACAGGGGCGCTCTAAAGCCCCAGCATTTT,CASSKDRGALKPQHF
TRBJ1-6,-,TRBV5-1,-,TGCGCCAGCTCTCCCAGGGGTAGAGAAAATAATTCACCCCTCCACTTT,CASSPRGRENNSPLHF